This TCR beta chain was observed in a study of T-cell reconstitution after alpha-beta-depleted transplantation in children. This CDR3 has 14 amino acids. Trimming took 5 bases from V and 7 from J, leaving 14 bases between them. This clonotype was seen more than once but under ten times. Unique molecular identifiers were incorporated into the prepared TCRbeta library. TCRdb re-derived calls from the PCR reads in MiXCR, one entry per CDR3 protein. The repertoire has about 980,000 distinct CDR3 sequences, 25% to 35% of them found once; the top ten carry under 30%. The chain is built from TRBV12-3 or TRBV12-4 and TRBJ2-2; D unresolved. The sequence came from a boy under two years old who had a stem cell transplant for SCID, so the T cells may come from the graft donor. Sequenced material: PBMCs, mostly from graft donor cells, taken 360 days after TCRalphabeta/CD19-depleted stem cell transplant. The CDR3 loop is CASSTYRPDGELFF. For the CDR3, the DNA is TGTGCCAGCAGTACCTATCGGCCGGACGGGGAGCTGTTTTTT.